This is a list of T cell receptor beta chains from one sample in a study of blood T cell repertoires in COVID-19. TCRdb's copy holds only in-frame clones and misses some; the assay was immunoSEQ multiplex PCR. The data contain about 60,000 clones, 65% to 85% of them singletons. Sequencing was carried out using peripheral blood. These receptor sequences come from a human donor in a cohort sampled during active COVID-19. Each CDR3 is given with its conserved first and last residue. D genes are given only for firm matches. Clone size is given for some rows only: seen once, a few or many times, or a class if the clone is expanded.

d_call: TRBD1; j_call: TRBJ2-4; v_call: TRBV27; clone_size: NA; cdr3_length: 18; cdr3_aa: CASSRGQGVFAAKNIQYF; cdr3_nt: TGTGCCAGCAGTCGCGGACAGGGGGTTTTTGCCGCCAAAAACATTCAGTACTTC
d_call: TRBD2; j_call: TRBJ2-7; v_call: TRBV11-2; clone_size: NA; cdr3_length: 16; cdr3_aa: CASSSRGREGHYEQYF; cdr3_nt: TGTGCCAGCAGCTCCCGAGGGCGGGAGGGCCACTACGAGCAGTACTTC
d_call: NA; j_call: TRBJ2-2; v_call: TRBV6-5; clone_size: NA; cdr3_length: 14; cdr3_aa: CASSLARGAGELFF; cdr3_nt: TGTGCCAGCAGTTTGGCCAGGGGGGCCGGGGAGCTGTTTTTT
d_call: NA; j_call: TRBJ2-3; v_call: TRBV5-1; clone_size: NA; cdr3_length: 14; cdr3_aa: CASSSNGNTDTQYF; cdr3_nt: TGCGCCAGCAGCTCTAACGGTAACACAGATACGCAGTATTTT
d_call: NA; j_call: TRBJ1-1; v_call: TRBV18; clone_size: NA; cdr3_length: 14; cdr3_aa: CASSPRGENTEAFF; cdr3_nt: TGTGCCAGCTCACCACGGGGAGAGAATACTGAAGCTTTCTTT
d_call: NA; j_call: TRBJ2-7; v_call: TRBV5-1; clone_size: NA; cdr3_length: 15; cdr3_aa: CASSDSGLASYEQYF; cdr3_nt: TGCGCCAGCAGCGACTCAGGGCTTGCTTCCTACGAGCAGTACTTC
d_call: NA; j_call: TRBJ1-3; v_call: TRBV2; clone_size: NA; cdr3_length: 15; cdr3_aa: CASRATELTGNTIYF; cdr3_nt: TGTGCCAGCAGGGCGACAGAACTGACTGGAAACACCATATATTTT
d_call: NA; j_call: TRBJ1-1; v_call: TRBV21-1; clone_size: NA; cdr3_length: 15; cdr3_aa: CASSKGEGGDTEAFF; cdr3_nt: TGTGCCAGCAGCAAAGGGGAAGGGGGGGACACTGAAGCTTTCTTT
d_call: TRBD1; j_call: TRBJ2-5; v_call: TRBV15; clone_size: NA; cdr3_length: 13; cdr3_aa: CATRRQGQETQYF; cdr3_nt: TGTGCCACCAGGAGACAGGGCCAAGAGACCCAGTACTTC
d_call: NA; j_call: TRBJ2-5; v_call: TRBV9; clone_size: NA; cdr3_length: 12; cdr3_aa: CASSVAGETQYF; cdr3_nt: TGTGCCAGCAGCGTAGCAGGGGAGACCCAGTACTTC
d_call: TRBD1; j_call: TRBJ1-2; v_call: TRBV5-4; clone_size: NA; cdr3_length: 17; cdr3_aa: CASSLSGRGGGHYGYTF; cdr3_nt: TGTGCCAGCAGCTTGTCAGGGCGAGGGGGCGGGCACTATGGCTACACCTTC
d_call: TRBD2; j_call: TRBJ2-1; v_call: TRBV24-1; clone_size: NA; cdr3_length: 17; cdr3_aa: CATSEPAGGRGYNEQFF; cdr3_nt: TGTGCCACCAGTGAACCCGCGGGCGGGAGAGGCTACAATGAGCAGTTCTTC
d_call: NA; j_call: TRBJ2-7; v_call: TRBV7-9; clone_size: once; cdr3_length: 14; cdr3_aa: CASSLAVGFGEQYF; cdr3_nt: TGTGCCAGCAGCTTAGCTGTCGGGTTTGGCGAGCAGTACTTC
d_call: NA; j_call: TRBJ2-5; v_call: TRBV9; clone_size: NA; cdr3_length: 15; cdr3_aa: CASSVDTGIQETQYF; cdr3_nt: TGTGCCAGCAGCGTAGATACAGGGATACAAGAGACCCAGTACTTC
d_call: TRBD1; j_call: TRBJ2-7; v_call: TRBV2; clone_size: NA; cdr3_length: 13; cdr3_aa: CASSAQGVGEQYF; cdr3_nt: TGTGCCAGCAGTGCACAGGGGGTTGGGGAGCAGTACTTC
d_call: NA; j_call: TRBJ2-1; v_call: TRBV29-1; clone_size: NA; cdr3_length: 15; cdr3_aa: CSVERAASSYNEQFF; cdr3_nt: TGCAGCGTTGAGCGGGCGGCCAGCTCCTACAATGAGCAGTTCTTC
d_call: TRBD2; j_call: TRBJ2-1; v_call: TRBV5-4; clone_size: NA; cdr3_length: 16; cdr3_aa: CASSSPTSGRDNEQFF; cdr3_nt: TGTGCCAGCAGCTCCCCTACTAGCGGGAGGGACAATGAGCAGTTCTTC
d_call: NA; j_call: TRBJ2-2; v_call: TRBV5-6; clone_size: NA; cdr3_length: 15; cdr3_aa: CATKWAGTNTGELFF; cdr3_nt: TGTGCGACAAAGTGGGCGGGAACGAACACCGGGGAGCTGTTTTTT
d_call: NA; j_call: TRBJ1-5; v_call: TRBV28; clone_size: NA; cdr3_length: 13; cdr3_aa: CASRAGTYQPQHF; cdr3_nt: TGTGCCAGCAGGGCAGGAACCTATCAGCCCCAGCATTTT
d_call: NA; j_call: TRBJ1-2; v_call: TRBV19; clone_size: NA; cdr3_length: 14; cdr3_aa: CASSPGGVWYGYTF; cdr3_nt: TGTGCCAGTAGCCCAGGCGGGGTTTGGTATGGCTACACCTTC
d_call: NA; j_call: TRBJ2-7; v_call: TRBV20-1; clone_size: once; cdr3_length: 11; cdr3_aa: CSARKQGEQYF; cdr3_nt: TGCAGTGCTAGAAAACAGGGCGAGCAGTACTTC
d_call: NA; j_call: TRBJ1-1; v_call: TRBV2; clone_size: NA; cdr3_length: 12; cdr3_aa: CASSRENTEAFF; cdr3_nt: TGTGCCAGCAGCCGGGAGAACACTGAAGCTTTCTTT
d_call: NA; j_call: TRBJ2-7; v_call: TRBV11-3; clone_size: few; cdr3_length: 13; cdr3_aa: CASSLGHYYEQYF; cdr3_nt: TGTGCCAGCAGCTTGGGACATTACTACGAGCAGTACTTC
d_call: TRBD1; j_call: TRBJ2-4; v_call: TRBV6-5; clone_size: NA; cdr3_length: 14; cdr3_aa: CASSSMDRGNIQYF; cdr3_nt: TGTGCCAGCAGTTCCATGGACAGGGGGAACATTCAGTACTTC
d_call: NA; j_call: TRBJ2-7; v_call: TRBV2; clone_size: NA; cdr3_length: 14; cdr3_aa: CASSEQGTANEQYF; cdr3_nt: TGTGCCAGCAGTGAACAGGGGACCGCCAACGAGCAGTACTTC
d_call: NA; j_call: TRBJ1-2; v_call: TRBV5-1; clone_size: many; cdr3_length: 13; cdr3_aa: CASSETVGLGYTF; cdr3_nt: TGCGCCAGCAGCGAAACAGTGGGTTTAGGCTACACCTTC
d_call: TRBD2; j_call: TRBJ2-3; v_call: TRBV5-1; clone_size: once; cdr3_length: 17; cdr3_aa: CASSLARLAGSGDTQYF; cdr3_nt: TGCGCCAGCAGCTTGGCCAGGCTAGCGGGTTCCGGAGATACGCAGTATTTT
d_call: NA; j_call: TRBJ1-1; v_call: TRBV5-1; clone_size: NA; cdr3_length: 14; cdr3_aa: CASSLGGGADEAFF; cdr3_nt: TGCGCCAGCAGCTTGGGAGGAGGAGCCGATGAAGCTTTCTTT
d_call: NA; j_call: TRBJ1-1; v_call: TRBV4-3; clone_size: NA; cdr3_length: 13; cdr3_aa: CASSQDSYSGAFF; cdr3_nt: TGCGCCAGCAGCCAAGACTCCTACAGCGGAGCTTTCTTT
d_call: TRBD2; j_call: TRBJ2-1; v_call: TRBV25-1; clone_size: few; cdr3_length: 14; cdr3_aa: CASSEAGGWIEQFF; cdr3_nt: TGTGCCAGCAGTGAAGCGGGGGGATGGATTGAGCAGTTCTTC
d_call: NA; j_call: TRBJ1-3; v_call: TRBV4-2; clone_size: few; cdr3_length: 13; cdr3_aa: CASSQDGGNTIYF; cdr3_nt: TGTGCCAGCAGCCAAGATGGAGGGAACACCATATATTTT
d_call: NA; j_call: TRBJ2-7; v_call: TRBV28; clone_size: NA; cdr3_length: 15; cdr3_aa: CASSLGASGLYEQYF; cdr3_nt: TGTGCCAGCAGTTTGGGAGCCTCGGGGTTGTACGAGCAGTACTTC
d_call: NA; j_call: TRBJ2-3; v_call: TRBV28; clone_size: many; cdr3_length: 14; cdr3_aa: CASSSRGSIGTQYF; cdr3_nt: TGTGCCAGCAGTTCAAGGGGGTCTATCGGTACGCAGTATTTT
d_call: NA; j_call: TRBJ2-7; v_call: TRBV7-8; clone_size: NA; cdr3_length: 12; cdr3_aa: CASSLPSGEQYF; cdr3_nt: TGTGCCAGCAGCCTACCGTCGGGCGAGCAGTACTTC
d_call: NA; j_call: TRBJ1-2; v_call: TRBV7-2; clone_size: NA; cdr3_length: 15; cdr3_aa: CASSLETGRNYGYTF; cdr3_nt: TGTGCCAGCAGCTTAGAGACAGGCCGAAACTATGGCTACACCTTC
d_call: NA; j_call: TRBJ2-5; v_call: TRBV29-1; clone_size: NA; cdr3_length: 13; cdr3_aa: CSVDPTGISTQYF; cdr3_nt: TGCAGCGTTGACCCGACAGGCATCTCGACCCAGTACTTC
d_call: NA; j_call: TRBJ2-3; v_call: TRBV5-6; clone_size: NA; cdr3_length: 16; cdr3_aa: CASSLRAGLRTDTQYF; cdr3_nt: TGTGCCAGCAGCTTGAGGGCAGGACTTCGCACAGATACGCAGTATTTT
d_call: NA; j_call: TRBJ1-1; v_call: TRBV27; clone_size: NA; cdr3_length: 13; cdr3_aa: CASRLKKNTEAFF; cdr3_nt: TGTGCCAGCAGACTAAAAAAGAACACTGAAGCTTTCTTT
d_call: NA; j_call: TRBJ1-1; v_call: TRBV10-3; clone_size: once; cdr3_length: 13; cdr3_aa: CAISATGSTEAFF; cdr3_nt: TGTGCCATCAGTGCCACAGGGAGCACTGAAGCTTTCTTT
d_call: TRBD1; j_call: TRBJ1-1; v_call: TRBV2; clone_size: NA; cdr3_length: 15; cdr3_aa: CASSFWDSQNTEAFF; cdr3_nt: TGTGCCAGCAGTTTTTGGGACAGTCAGAACACTGAAGCTTTCTTT
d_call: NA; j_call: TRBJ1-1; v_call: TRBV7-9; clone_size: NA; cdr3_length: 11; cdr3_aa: CASSFGTRAFF; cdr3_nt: TGTGCCAGCAGCTTCGGGACTCGAGCTTTCTTT
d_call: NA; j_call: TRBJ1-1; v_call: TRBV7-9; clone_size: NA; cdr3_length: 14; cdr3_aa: CASSPDIWNTEAFF; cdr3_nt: TGTGCCAGCAGCCCAGATATTTGGAACACTGAAGCTTTCTTT
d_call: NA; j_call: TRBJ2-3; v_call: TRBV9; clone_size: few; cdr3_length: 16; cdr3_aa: CASSVAGGGKTDTQYF; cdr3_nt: TGTGCCAGCAGCGTAGCTGGAGGGGGCAAGACAGATACGCAGTATTTT
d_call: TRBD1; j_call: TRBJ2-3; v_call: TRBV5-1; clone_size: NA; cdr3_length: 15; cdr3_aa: CASSPTGGLSDTQYF; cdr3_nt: TGCGCCAGCAGCCCTACAGGGGGCTTGTCAGATACGCAGTATTTT
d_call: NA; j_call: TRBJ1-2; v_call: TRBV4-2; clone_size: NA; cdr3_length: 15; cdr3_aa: CASSQGGVGNYGYTF; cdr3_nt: TGTGCCAGCAGCCAGGGGGGGGTGGGTAACTATGGCTACACCTTC